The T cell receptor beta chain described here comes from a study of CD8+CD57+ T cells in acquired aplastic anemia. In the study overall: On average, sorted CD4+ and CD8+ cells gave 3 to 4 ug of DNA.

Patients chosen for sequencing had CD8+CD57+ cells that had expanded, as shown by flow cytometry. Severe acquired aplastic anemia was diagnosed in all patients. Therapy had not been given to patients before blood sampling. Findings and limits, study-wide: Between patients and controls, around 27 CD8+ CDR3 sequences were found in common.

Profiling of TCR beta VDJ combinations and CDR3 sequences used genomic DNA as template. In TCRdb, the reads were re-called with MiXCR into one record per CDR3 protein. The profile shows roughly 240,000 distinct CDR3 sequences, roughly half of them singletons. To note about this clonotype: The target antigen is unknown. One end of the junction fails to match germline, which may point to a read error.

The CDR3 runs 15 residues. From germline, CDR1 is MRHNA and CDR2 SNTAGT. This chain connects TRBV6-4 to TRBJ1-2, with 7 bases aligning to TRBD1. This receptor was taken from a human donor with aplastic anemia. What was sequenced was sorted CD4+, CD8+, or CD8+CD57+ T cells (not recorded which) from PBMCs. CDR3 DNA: TGTGCCAGCAGTTACTCCACAGGGGATGAGAATGGCTACACCTTC. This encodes CASSYSTGDENGYTF.